This T cell receptor (beta chain) was observed in a study of blood T cell repertoires in COVID-19. The assay was immunoSEQ multiplex PCR, and TCRdb's table has in-frame clones only and misses some. Of some 210,000 clones in the sample, roughly 90% were seen once. The CDR3 covers 15 residues. V shed 6 bases, J shed 9 bases, and the junction held 9 bases outside the gene matches. Per germline, CDR1 SGHNT and CDR2 YENEEA. Sequences were obtained from PBMCs or T cells enriched from blood (not recorded which). The chain has TRBV11-3 and TRBJ2-1, with 12 bases that match TRBD2. The receptor comes from a man in his late teens or twenties with acute COVID-19. The CDR3 region is CASSRLAGELGEQFF. The CDR3 coding sequence is TGTGCCAGCAGTCGACTAGCGGGAGAACTTGGTGAGCAGTTCTTC.